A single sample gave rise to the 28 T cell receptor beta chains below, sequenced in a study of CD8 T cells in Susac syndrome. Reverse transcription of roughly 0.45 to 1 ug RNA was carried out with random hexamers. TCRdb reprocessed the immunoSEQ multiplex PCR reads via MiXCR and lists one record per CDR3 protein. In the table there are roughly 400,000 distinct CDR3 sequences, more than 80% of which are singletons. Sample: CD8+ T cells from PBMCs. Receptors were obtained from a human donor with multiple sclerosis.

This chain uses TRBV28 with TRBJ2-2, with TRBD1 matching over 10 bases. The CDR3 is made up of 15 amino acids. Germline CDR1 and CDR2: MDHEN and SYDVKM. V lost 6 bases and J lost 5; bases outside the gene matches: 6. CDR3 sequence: CASSLGQGETGELFF. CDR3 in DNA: TGTGCCAGCAGCCTCGGACAGGGGGAGACCGGGGAGCTGTTTTTT.

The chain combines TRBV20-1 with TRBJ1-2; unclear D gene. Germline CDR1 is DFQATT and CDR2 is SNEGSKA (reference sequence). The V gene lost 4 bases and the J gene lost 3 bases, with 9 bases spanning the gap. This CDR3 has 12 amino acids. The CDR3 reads CSAMDGDYGYTF. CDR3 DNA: TGCAGTGCTATGGACGGGGACTATGGCTACACCTTC.

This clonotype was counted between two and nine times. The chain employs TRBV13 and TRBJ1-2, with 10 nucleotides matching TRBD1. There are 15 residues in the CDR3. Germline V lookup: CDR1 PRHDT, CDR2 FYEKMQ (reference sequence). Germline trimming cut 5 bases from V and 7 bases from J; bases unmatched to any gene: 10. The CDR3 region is CASSPHSRDRGGYTF. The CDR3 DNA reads TGTGCCAGCAGCCCACATTCCCGGGACAGGGGTGGCTACACCTTC.

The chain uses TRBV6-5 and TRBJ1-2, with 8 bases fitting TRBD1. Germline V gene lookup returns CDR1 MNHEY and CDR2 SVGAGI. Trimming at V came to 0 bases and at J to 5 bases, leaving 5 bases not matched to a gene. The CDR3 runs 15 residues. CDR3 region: CASSYSLQGAYGYTF. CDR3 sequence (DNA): TGTGCCAGCAGTTACTCGCTCCAGGGGGCATATGGCTACACCTTC.

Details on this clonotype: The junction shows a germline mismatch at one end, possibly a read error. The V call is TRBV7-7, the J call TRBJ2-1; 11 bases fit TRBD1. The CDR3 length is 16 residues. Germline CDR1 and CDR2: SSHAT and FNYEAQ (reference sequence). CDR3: CASSLGTGGHYNEQFF. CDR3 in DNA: TGTGCTAGCAGCTTAGGGACAGGGGGGCACTACAATGAGCAGTTCTTC.

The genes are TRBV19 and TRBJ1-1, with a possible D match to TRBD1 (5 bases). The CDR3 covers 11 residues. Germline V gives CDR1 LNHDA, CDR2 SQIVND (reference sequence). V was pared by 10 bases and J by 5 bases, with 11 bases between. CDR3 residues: CATGWGTEAFF. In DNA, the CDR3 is TGTGCCACGGGTTGGGGGACTGAAGCTTTCTTT.

The chain's CDR3 is CASSVVPGQGHEQFF. In DNA, the CDR3 is TGTGCCAGCAGCGTAGTACCGGGACAGGGACATGAGCAGTTCTTC. This chain links TRBV9 with TRBJ2-1; 9 positions agree with TRBD1. The V segment lost 0 bases and the J segment 8 bases; nucleotides outside the gene matches: 6. Germline assignment: CDR1 SGDLS and CDR2 YYNGEE. This CDR3 is built from 15 residues.

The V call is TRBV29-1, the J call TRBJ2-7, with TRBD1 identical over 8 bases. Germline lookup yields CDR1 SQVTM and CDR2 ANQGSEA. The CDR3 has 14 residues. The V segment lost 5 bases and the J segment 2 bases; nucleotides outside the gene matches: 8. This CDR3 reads CSVYGLTGAYEQYF. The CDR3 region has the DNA TGCAGCGTTTACGGCTTGACAGGGGCCTACGAGCAGTACTTC.

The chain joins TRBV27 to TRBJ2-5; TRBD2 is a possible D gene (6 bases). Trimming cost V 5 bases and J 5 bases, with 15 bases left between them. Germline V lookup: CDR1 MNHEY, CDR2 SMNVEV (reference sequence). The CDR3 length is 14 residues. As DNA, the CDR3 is TGTGCCAGCAGTCTCTTTGGGGGAGGTGAGACCCAGTACTTC. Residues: CASSLFGGGETQYF.

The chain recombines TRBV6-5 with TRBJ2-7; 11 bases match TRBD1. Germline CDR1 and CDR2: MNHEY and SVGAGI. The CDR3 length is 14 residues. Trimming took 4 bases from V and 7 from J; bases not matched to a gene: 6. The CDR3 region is CASSSGTGGVEQYF. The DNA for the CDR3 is TGTGCCAGCAGTTCCGGGACAGGGGGTGTTGAGCAGTACTTC.

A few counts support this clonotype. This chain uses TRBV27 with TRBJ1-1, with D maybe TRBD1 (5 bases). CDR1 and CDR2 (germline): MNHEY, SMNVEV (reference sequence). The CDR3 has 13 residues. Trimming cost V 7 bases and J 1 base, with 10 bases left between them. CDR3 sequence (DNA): TGTGCCAGCAAACCCGGGACGAACACTGAAGCTTTCTTT. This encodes CASKPGTNTEAFF.

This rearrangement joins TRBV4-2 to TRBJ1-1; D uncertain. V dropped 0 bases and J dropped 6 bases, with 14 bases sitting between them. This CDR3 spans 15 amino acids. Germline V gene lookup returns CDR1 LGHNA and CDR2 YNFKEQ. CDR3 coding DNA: TGTGCCAGCAGCCAAGATGAGGGAGGGATCTCTGAAGCTTTCTTT. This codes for CASSQDEGGISEAFF.

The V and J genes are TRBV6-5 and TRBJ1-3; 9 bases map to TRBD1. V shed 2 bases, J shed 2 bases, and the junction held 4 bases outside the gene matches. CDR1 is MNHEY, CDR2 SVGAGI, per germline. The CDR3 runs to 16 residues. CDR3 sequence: CASSYLGTGPGNTIYF. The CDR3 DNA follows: TGTGCCAGCAGTTACCTCGGGACAGGGCCTGGAAACACCATATATTTT.

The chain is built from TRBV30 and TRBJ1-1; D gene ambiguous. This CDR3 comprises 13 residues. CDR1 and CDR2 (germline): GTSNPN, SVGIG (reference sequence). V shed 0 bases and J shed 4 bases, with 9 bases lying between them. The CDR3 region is CAWSVGSSTEAFF. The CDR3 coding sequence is TGTGCCTGGAGTGTAGGGTCTAGCACTGAAGCTTTCTTT. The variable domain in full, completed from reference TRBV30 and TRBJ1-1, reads SQTIHQWPATLVQPVGSPLSLECTVEGTSNPNLYWYRQAAGRGLQLLFYSVGIGQISSEVPQNLSASRPQDRQFILSSKKLLLSDSGFYLCAWSVGSSTEAFFGQGTRLTVV.

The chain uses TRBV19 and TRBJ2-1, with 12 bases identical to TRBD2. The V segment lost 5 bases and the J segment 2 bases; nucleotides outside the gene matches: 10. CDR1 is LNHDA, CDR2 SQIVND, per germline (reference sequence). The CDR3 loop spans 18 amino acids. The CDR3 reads CASSWTSGASGPYNEQFF. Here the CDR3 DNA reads TGTGCCAGTAGTTGGACTAGCGGGGCCTCGGGGCCCTACAATGAGCAGTTCTTC.

This CDR3 is CASSESPYEQYF. The CDR3 nucleotides are TGCGCCAGCAGTGAATCCCCCTACGAGCAGTACTTC. J is TRBJ2-7 and V is TRBV10-2, with D uncertain. Per germline, CDR1 WSHSY and CDR2 SAAADI. This CDR3 is 12 amino acids long. Trimming stripped 3 bases from V and 2 bases from J, with 5 bases between.

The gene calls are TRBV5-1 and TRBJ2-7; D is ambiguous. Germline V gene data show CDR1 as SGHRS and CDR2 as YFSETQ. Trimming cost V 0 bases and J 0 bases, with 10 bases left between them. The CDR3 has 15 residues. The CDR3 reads CASSLEGFGSYEQYF. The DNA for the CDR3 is TGCGCCAGCAGCTTGGAGGGCTTTGGCTCCTACGAGCAGTACTTC.

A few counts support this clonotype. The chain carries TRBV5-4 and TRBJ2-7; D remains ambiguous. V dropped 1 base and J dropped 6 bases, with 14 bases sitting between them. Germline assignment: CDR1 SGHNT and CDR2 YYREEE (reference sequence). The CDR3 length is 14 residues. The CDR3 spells CASSLSRSPREQYF. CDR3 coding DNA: TGTGCCAGCAGCTTGAGCCGATCGCCCCGCGAGCAGTACTTC. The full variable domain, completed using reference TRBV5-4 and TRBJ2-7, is ETGVTQSPTHLIKTRGQQVTLRCSSQSGHNTVSWYQQALGQGPQFIFQYYREEENGRGNFPPRFSGLQFPNYSSELNVNALELDDSALYLCASSLSRSPREQYFGPGTRLTVT.

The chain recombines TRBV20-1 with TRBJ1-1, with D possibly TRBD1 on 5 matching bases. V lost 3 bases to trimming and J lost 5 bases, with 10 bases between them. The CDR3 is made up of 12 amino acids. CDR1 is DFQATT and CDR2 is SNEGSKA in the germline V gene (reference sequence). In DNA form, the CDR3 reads TGCAGTGCTAGTCGCAGGGAGACTGAAGCTTTCTTT. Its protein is CSASRRETEAFF.

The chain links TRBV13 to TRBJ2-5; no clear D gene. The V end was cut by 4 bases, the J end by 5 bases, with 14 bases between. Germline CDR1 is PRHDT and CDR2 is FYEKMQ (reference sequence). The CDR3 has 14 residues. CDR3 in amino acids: CASSSGTTPETQYF. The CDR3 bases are TGTGCCAGCAGCTCGGGTACCACCCCGGAGACCCAGTACTTC.

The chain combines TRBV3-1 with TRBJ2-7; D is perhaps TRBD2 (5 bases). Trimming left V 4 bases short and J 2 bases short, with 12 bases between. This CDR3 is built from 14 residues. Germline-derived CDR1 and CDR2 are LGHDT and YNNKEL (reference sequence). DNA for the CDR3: TGTGCCAGCAGCCCCGGGGTAGAGGCCTACGAGCAGTACTTC. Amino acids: CASSPGVEAYEQYF.

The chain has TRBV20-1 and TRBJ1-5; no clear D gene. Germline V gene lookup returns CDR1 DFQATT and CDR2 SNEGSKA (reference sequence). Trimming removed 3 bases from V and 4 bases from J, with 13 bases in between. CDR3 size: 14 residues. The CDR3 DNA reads TGCAGTGCTAGTACGGAGCGGGGAAATCAGCCCCAGCATTTT. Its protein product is CSASTERGNQPQHF.

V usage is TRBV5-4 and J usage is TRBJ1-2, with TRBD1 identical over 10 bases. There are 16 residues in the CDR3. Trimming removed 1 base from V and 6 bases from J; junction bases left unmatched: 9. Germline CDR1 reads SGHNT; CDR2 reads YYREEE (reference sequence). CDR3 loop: CASSLLMGQGWNGYTF. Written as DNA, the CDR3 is TGTGCCAGCAGCTTGCTTATGGGACAGGGGTGGAATGGCTACACCTTC.

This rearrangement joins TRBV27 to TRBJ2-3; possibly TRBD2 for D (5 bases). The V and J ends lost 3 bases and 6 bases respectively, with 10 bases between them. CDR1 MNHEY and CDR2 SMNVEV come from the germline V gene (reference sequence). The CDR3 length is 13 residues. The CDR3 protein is CASSFSRADTQYF. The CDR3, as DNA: TGTGCCAGCAGTTTTTCGAGGGCCGATACGCAGTATTTT.

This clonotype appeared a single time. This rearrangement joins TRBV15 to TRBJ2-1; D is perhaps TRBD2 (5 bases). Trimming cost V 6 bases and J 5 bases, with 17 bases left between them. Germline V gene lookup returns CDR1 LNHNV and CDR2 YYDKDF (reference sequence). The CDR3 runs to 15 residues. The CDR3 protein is CATRIDRGDHNEQFF. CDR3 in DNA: TGTGCCACCAGGATCGATCGGGGAGACCACAATGAGCAGTTCTTC.

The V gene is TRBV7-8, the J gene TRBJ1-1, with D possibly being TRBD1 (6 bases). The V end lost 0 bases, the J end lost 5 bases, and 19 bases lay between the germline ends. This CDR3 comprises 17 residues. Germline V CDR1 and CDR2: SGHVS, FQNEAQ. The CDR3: CASSLAGHWQGKTEAFF. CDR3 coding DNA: TGTGCCAGCAGCTTAGCGGGACATTGGCAGGGGAAAACTGAAGCTTTCTTT.

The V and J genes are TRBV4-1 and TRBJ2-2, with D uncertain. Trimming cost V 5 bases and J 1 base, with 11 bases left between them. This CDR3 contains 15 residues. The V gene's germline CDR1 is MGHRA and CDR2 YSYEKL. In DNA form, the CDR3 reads TGCGCCAGCAGCTACCGAAGCGTGAACACCGGGGAGCTGTTTTTT. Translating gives CASSYRSVNTGELFF.

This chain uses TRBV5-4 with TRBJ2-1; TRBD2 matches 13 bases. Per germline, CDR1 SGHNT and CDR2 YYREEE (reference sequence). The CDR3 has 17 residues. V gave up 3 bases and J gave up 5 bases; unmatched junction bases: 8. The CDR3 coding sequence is TGTGCCAGCAGCTGGGGGACTAGCGGGATGACCGACAATGAGCAGTTCTTC. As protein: CASSWGTSGMTDNEQFF. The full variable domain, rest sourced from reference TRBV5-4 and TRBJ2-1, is ETGVTQSPTHLIKTRGQQVTLRCSSQSGHNTVSWYQQALGQGPQFIFQYYREEENGRGNFPPRFSGLQFPNYSSELNVNALELDDSALYLCASSWGTSGMTDNEQFFGPGTRLTVL.